Below are 27 T cell receptor beta chains sequenced from a single sample in a study of cytomegalovirus exposure and HLA in healthy donors. 13 Jbeta primers and 60 Vbeta primers were used for the PCR. TCRdb's copy holds only in-frame clones and misses some; the assay was immunoSEQ multiplex PCR. The data contain 150,000 to 200,000 clones, 80% of them singletons. Material: PBMCs. The receptor set was obtained from a male donor in good health and CMV-seropositive.

V and J are TRBV29-1 and TRBJ2-5, with 7 bases fitting TRBD1. CDR3 length: 14 residues. V lost 2 bases, J lost 5 bases, and 8 bases stayed unmatched. Germline V gives CDR1 SQVTM, CDR2 ANQGSEA. Written as DNA, the CDR3 is TGCAGCGTTGAAAGAGGACAGGCAGGGGAGACCCAGTACTTC. This gives the protein CSVERGQAGETQYF.

The V call is TRBV19, the J call TRBJ2-5; TRBD2 aligns across 12 bases. The CDR3 extends over 15 amino acids. In germline, CDR1 is LNHDA, CDR2 SQIVND (reference sequence). V lost 0 bases to trimming and J lost 11 bases; unmatched junction nucleotides: 7. CDR3 sequence reads: CASSIETSGGRAQYF. As DNA, the CDR3 is TGTGCCAGTAGTATAGAGACTAGCGGGGGCCGGGCGCAGTACTTC.

The table lists this clone with a few counts. The V and J genes are TRBV4-1 and TRBJ1-1; D is unresolved. V gave up 3 bases and J gave up 0 bases, with 11 bases separating them. In germline, CDR1 is MGHRA, CDR2 YSYEKL. This CDR3 has 15 residues. The DNA for the CDR3 is TGCGCCAGCAGCCAGGCCCGGGTCTTGAACACTGAAGCTTTCTTT. Translated, it gives CASSQARVLNTEAFF.

The J gene is TRBJ2-5, the V gene TRBV4-3; 12 bases fit TRBD2. The J call is doubtful: the DNA matches TRBJ2-7 better. CDR1 is LGHNA and CDR2 is YSLEER in the germline V gene. This CDR3 is built from 17 residues. The CDR3 loop reads CASSQDPSTSGSYEQYF. CDR3 in DNA: TGCGCCAGCAGCCAAGACCCATCGACTAGCGGGAGTTACGAGCAGTACTTC.

The sample holds a few counts of this clone. V usage is TRBV7-9 and J usage is TRBJ2-7, with 13 bases aligning to TRBD2. Trimming removed 1 base from V and 3 bases from J; junction bases left unmatched: 0. Germline-derived CDR1 and CDR2 are SEHNR and FQNEAQ (reference sequence). This CDR3 comprises 15 residues. CDR3 nucleotides: TGTGCCAGCAGCTTAGGACTAGCGGGAGGCTACGAGCAGTACTTC. Protein: CASSLGLAGGYEQYF.

This clone was counted a single time. V and J are TRBV6-1 and TRBJ1-1; TRBD1 is a possible D gene (6 bases). Germline CDR1 is MNHNS and CDR2 is SASEGT. The CDR3 runs 12 residues. The ends were cut back, 6 bases at V and 7 bases at J, with 12 bases in the middle. For the CDR3, the DNA is TGTGCCAGCAGAGAGGGGGTGAGTGAAGCTTTCTTT. This translates into CASREGVSEAFF.

Only one count was recorded for this clone. The junction departs from germline at one end; a sequencing error may be responsible. In nucleotides, the CDR3 is TGTGCTAGCAGCTTCGGGAACACCGGGGAGCTGTTTTTT. Protein product: CASSFGNTGELFF. This chain uses TRBV7-7 with TRBJ2-2, with D hard to call. The CDR3 loop spans 13 amino acids. The germline gives CDR1 SSHAT, CDR2 FNYEAQ (reference sequence).

In its sample, this clone was seen a few times. V usage is TRBV30 and J usage is TRBJ2-1, with TRBD2 identical over 9 bases. CDR3 length: 14 residues. Unmatched junction bases numbered 8, after V lost 4 bases and J lost 7 bases. The germline V gene encodes CDR1 GTSNPN and CDR2 SVGIG (reference sequence). The CDR3 loop reads CAWTPSGILNEQFF. The CDR3, as DNA: TGTGCCTGGACCCCTAGCGGGATACTAAATGAGCAGTTCTTC. Complete variable domain (other parts from reference TRBV30 and TRBJ2-1): SQTIHQWPATLVQPVGSPLSLECTVEGTSNPNLYWYRQAAGRGLQLLFYSVGIGQISSEVPQNLSASRPQDRQFILSSKKLLLSDSGFYLCAWTPSGILNEQFFGPGTRLTVL.

This chain connects TRBV11-1 to TRBJ1-2, with 9 nucleotides matching TRBD1. CDR1 and CDR2 from the germline V gene are SGHAT and FQDESV (reference sequence). V gave up 5 bases and J gave up 6 bases; unmatched junction bases: 4. CDR3 length equals 13 residues. CDR3 sequence: CASSTGQGHGYTF. The CDR3 coding sequence is TGTGCCAGCAGCACGGGACAGGGACATGGCTACACCTTC.

This chain connects TRBV2 to TRBJ2-1, with 9 bases identical to TRBD2. The V gene's germline CDR1 is SNHLY and CDR2 FYNNEI. The CDR3 is 15 residues long. With 3 bases clipped from V and 7 bases from J, the junction kept 7 bases outside the gene matches. The CDR3 DNA reads TGTGCCAGCAGTGAGTTAGCGGGAGCTTGGAATGAGCAGTTCTTC. Amino acid sequence: CASSELAGAWNEQFF.

The table lists this clone with a few counts. The rearrangement links TRBV5-8 to TRBJ2-3; 10 positions agree with TRBD1. The CDR3 runs to 18 residues. V was clipped by 5 bases and J by 5 bases; unmatched bases: 17. Germline CDR1 SGHTS, CDR2 YDEGEE. CDR3 amino acids: CASRFPSRDRGVRDTQYF. DNA for the CDR3: TGTGCCAGCAGGTTTCCTTCCCGGGACAGGGGTGTAAGAGATACGCAGTATTTT.

This clone was counted only a few times. The J gene is TRBJ2-1, the V gene TRBV2; unclear D gene. Germline loops: CDR1 SNHLY, CDR2 FYNNEI. This CDR3 has 13 amino acids. Trimming left V 10 bases short and J 2 bases short, with 12 bases between. The CDR3 sequence is CATAQEPYNEQFF. CDR3 nucleotides: TGTGCCACTGCGCAGGAACCCTACAATGAGCAGTTCTTC.

This chain connects TRBV5-1 to TRBJ2-7; TRBD2 aligns across 7 bases. Germline values: CDR1 SGHRS, CDR2 YFSETQ. The CDR3 consists of 17 residues. J gave up 0 bases and V 0 bases, and 9 bases lay outside the gene matches. CDR3 DNA: TGCGCCAGCAGCTTGGCCCGAGCAGCGGGACTCTCCTACGAGCAGTACTTC. It encodes CASSLARAAGLSYEQYF.

CDR3 sequence: CASSEDRGQETQYF. CDR3 DNA sequence: TGTGCCAGCAGTGAGGACAGGGGACAAGAGACCCAGTACTTC. The chain carries TRBV2 and TRBJ2-5, with TRBD1 matching over 9 bases. This CDR3 spans 14 amino acids. Unmatched junction bases numbered 1, after V lost 3 bases and J lost 2 bases. Per germline, CDR1 SNHLY and CDR2 FYNNEI.

The J gene is TRBJ2-1, the V gene TRBV5-1; 9 positions agree with TRBD2. V lost 0 bases and J lost 4; bases outside the gene matches: 5. CDR1 is SGHRS and CDR2 is YFSETQ in the germline V gene. This CDR3 comprises 16 residues. CDR3 DNA: TGCGCCAGCAGCTTGGCCGGAGCGGGAGGATACAATGAGCAGTTCTTC. It translates to CASSLAGAGGYNEQFF.

This clone was counted between two and nine times. The chain uses TRBV4-1 and TRBJ1-2; TRBD1 matches at 9 bases. The germline CDR1 and CDR2 sequences are MGHRA and YSYEKL. The CDR3 covers 13 residues. J lost 8 bases, V lost 10 bases, and 11 bases had no gene match. CDR3 residues: CATGTGSSRGYTF. The CDR3 DNA sequence: TGCGCCACCGGGACAGGGTCTTCGAGGGGCTACACCTTC.

The rearrangement uses TRBV28 and TRBJ1-2; the match to TRBD1 covers 7 bases. CDR3 length: 14 residues. Germline CDR1 and CDR2: MDHEN and SYDVKM. V gave up 5 bases and J gave up 8 bases; unmatched junction bases: 11. The CDR3 spells CASSPPGQPGGYTF. The CDR3, as DNA: TGTGCCAGCAGTCCCCCGGGACAGCCGGGGGGCTACACCTTC.

J is TRBJ1-1 and V is TRBV11-2; D uncertain. The germline V and J ends were trimmed by 6 bases and 7 bases, with 9 bases remaining between them. Germline-derived CDR1 and CDR2 are SGHAT and FQNNGV. There are 11 residues in the CDR3. CDR3 nucleotide sequence: TGTGCCAGCAGTCCAGATTTTGAAGCTTTCTTT. It encodes CASSPDFEAFF.

The rearrangement joins TRBV9 to TRBJ2-7; the D gene is possibly TRBD2 (6 bases). Germline V gene lookup returns CDR1 SGDLS and CDR2 YYNGEE. This CDR3 has 15 amino acids. The V gene lost 3 bases and the J gene lost 4 bases, with 17 bases spanning the gap. The CDR3, as DNA: TGTGCCAGCAGCGCCCGGTCTGCGGGGCCGTACGAGCAGTACTTC. Its translation is CASSARSAGPYEQYF.

The chain carries TRBV5-1 and TRBJ1-2; D call uncertain. V lost 2 bases to trimming and J lost 4 bases, with 12 bases between them. CDR1 is SGHRS and CDR2 is YFSETQ in the germline V gene. This CDR3 has 14 amino acids. Written as DNA, the CDR3 is TGCGCCAGCAGCTTCCCAGAGGAGTCCTATGGCTACACCTTC. Translated, it gives CASSFPEESYGYTF.

The J gene is TRBJ1-1, the V gene TRBV5-6; the D is unclear. V gave up 0 bases and J gave up 4 bases, with 7 bases separating them. In germline, CDR1 is SGHDT, CDR2 YYEEEE. The CDR3 has 13 amino acids. This CDR3 reads CASSLGGVTEAFF. The CDR3 DNA is TGTGCCAGCAGCTTGGGCGGGGTCACTGAAGCTTTCTTT.

This chain uses TRBV29-1 with TRBJ2-3, with TRBD2 as a possible D gene (7 bases). Between the trimmed V and J ends, which lost 6 bases and 6 bases, there was a span of 19 bases. CDR3 length equals 14 residues. Germline CDR1 reads SQVTM; CDR2 reads ANQGSEA. The CDR3 loop is CSVLGGGGFDTQYF. CDR3 in DNA: TGCAGCGTCCTTGGGGGGGGCGGGTTTGATACGCAGTATTTT.

The J gene is TRBJ2-5, the V gene TRBV5-1; D might be TRBD1 (5 bases). There are 16 residues in the CDR3. Trimming pared 4 bases from V and 2 bases from J, leaving 18 bases between. Germline CDR1 reads SGHRS; CDR2 reads YFSETQ. The CDR3 is CASSPRTPPLQETQYF. In DNA form, the CDR3 reads TGCGCCAGCAGCCCCAGGACACCACCTCTACAAGAGACCCAGTACTTC.

This clone was counted a single time. This sequence joins TRBV7-6 and TRBJ1-1; D is possibly TRBD1 (5 bases). This CDR3 is built from 13 residues. Trimming shortened V by 2 bases and J by 4 bases, and 8 bases separated the two germline ends. The V gene's germline CDR1 is SGHVS and CDR2 FNYEAQ. The CDR3 loop reads CASSLRGGTEAFF. The CDR3 DNA reads as TGTGCCAGCAGCTTAAGGGGTGGCACTGAAGCTTTCTTT.

This chain connects TRBV5-1 to TRBJ2-1, with TRBD2 matching 12 bases. This CDR3 has 19 residues. Trimming took 1 base from V and 3 from J; bases not matched to a gene: 11. Germline V lookup: CDR1 SGHRS, CDR2 YFSETQ. DNA of the CDR3: TGCGCCAGCAGCTTGCTTGGCCTAGCGGGAGGGGGCGGCTACAATGAGCAGTTCTTC. Encoded protein: CASSLLGLAGGGGYNEQFF.

Only a few counts were recorded for this clone. The chain is built from TRBV6-4 and TRBJ2-7, with TRBD2 matching over 9 bases. This CDR3 region has 15 residues. Germline-derived CDR1 and CDR2 are MRHNA and SNTAGT. V lost 5 bases to trimming and J lost 5 bases; unmatched junction nucleotides: 10. In DNA, the CDR3 is TGTGCCAGCAGTTACCGGCGGGAGGGCCTCCACGAGCAGTACTTC. It encodes CASSYRREGLHEQYF.

V and J are TRBV6-1 and TRBJ1-5, with D uncertain. This CDR3 contains 13 residues. The V end was cut by 3 bases, the J end by 9 bases, with 12 bases between. CDR1 MNHNS and CDR2 SASEGT come from the germline V gene. DNA of the CDR3: TGTGCCAGCAGTGATTCTTCCCTGCGGCCCCAGCATTTT. It encodes CASSDSSLRPQHF.